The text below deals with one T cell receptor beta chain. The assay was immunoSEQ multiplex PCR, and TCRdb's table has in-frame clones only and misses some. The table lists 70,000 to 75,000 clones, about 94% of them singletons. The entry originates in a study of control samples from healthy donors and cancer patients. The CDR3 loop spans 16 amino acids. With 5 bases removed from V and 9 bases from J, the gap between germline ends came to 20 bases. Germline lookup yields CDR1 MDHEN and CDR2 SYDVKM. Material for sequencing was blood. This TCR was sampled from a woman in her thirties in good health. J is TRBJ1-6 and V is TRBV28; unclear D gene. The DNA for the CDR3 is TGTGCCAGCAGTCTCCTAGCCTTTTCGGTTCGTTCACCCCTCCACTTT. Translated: CASSLLAFSVRSPLHF.